This TCR beta chain was sequenced for a study of PD-1 blockade in classical Hodgkin lymphoma. Whole-study findings and limits: Reports described newly diagnosed patients as having lower baseline TCR diversity than healthy donors.

Here immunoSEQ multiplex PCR was the method, and the copy in TCRdb shows in-frame clones only, minus some. Among more than 90,000 clones listed, more than 80% were seen once. J gave up 6 bases and V 6 bases, and 9 bases lay outside the gene matches. Germline V gene data show CDR1 as SNHLY and CDR2 as FYNNEI. This CDR3 spans 14 amino acids. A remark on this clone: What it binds is not known.

All patients relapsed after autologous stem cell transplantation, and brentuximab vedotin exposure varied. J is TRBJ1-2 and V is TRBV2; 8 bases map to TRBD1. The specimen was peripheral blood mononuclear cells (PBMCs), collected before the second cycle of nivolumab. The receptor comes from a human donor with classical Hodgkin lymphoma. The CDR3 nucleotides read TGTGCCAGCAGCCTCGGACAGGGTTACGATGGCTACACCTTC. It codes for CASSLGQGYDGYTF.